The sequence of this T cell receptor (beta chain) was determined in a study of PD-L1 blockade in urothelial cancer. For the study at large: In the mid-2010s, patients got going on atezolizumab, taking 1,200 mg intravenously every 3 weeks. Most of the 29 patients were males with bladder-origin urothelial cancer. Analyses were performed on blood at 3 weeks after treatment start (the second dose) and at 6 weeks.

Synthetic templates analogous to TCR were spiked into all PCRs individually. Sequencing used immunoSEQ multiplex PCR; TCRdb keeps in-frame clones, though not all of them. The table includes some 97,000 clones, 90% to 95% detected once. Germline CDR1 and CDR2: MDHEN and SYDVKM. V lost 6 bases and J lost 7; bases outside the gene matches: 6. This CDR3 is built from 14 residues. J is TRBJ1-5 and V is TRBV28; TRBD1 matches 10 bases. The input for sequencing was PBMCs, taken around atezolizumab (anti-PD-L1) treatment. The sequence was obtained from a woman aged 80 or over with urothelial cancer. The CDR3 protein is CASSVGQGRQPQHF. The CDR3 DNA reads TGTGCCAGCAGCGTGGGACAGGGGAGGCAGCCCCAGCATTTT.